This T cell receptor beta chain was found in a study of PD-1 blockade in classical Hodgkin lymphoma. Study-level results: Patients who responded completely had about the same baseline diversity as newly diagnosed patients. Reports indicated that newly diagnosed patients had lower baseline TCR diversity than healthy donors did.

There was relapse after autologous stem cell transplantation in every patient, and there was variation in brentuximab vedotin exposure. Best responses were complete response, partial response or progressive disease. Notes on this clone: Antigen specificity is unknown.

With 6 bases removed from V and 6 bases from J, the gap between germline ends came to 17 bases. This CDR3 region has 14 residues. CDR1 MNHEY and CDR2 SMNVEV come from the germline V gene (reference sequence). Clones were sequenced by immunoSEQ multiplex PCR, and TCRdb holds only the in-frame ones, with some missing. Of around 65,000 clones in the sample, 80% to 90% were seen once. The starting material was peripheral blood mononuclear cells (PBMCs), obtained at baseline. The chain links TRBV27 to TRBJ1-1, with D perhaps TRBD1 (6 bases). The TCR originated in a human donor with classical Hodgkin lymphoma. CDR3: CASSTQGGVAEAFF. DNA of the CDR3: TGTGCCAGCAGCACCCAAGGGGGAGTGGCTGAAGCTTTCTTT.